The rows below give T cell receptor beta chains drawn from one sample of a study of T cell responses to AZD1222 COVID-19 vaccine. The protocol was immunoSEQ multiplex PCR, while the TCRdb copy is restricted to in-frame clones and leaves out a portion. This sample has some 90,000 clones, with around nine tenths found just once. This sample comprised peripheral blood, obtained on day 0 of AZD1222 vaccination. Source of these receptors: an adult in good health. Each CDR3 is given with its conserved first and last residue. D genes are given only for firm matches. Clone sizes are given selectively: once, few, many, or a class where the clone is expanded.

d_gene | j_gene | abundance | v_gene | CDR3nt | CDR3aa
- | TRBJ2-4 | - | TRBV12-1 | TGTGCCAGCAGCGTCGAGACAGTTACACTAGCCAAAAACATTCAGTACTTC | CASSVETVTLAKNIQYF
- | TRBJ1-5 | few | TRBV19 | TGTGCCAGTAGTATCGGGGGGGATCAGCCCCAGCATTTT | CASSIGGDQPQHF
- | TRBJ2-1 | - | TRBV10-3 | TGTGCCATCAGTGAGTCGGGAAGGGGGGCCTACAATGAGCAGTTCTTC | CAISESGRGAYNEQFF
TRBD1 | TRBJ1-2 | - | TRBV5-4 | TGTGCCAGCAGCCCACCCGGGACAGGGAACTATGGCTACACCTTC | CASSPPGTGNYGYTF
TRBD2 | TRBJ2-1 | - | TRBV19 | TGTGCCAGTAGTATTACGTCCGCTAGCGGGGGCAATGAGCAGTTCTTC | CASSITSASGGNEQFF
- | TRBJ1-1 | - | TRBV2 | TGTGCCAGCTCCTCGCAGGGGCACGAAGCTTTCTTT | CASSSQGHEAFF
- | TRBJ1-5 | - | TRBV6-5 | TGTGCCAGCAGCCAACAGGGAAATCAGCCCCAGCATTTT | CASSQQGNQPQHF
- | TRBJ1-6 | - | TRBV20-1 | TGCAGTGCTAGTGTCCCCGGGGCCAGCTCCTATAATTCACCCCTCCACTTT | CSASVPGASSYNSPLHF
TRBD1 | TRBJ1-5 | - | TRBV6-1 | TGTGCCAGCAGTGAAGCGCTTGGGAACAGGGTCGGGACAGGCAATCAGCCCCAGCATTTT | CASSEALGNRVGTGNQPQHF
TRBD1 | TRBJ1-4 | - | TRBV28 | TGTGCCAGCAGTGGGGGACAGGGGAGGGAAAAACTGTTTTTT | CASSGGQGREKLFF
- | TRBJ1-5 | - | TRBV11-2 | TGTGCCAGCAGCTTAATGGGGGGCCCCAATCAGCCCCAGCATTTT | CASSLMGGPNQPQHF
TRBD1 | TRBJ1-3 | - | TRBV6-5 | TGTGCCAGCGCCCAACAGGGGGCAGGAGGAAACACCATATATTTT | CASAQQGAGGNTIYF
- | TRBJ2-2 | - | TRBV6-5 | TGTGCCAGCAGCCCCGACAGGTCCGGGGAGCTGTTTTTT | CASSPDRSGELFF
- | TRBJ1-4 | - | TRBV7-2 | TGTGCCAGCAGCTTAGTCAGCCTGGGCGAAAAACTGTTTTTT | CASSLVSLGEKLFF
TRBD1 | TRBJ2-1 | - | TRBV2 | TGTGCCAGCACTGAGGACAGGGGGTACAATGAGCAGTTCTTC | CASTEDRGYNEQFF
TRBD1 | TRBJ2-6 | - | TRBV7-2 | TGTGCCAGCAGGTCCAGGGGGATTGGGGCCAACGTCCTGACTTTC | CASRSRGIGANVLTF
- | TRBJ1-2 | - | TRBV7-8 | TGTGCCAGCAGCCCTACAGGCAACTATGGCTACACCTTC | CASSPTGNYGYTF
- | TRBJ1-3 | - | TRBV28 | TGTGCCAGCAGTTTACGCCCCCGGGCGGCGGGAAACACCATATATTTT | CASSLRPRAAGNTIYF
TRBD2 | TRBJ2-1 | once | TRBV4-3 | TGCGCCAGCAGCCAGGGACGGACTAGCGGGAGCAAGCAGTTCTTC | CASSQGRTSGSKQFF
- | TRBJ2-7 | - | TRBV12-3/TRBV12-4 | TGTGCCAGCAGTCACCCAGACTACGAGCAGTACTTC | CASSHPDYEQYF
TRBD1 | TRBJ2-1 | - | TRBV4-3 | TGCGCCAGCAGCCGGACGACAGGGGGCATATACAATGAGCAGTTCTTC | CASSRTTGGIYNEQFF
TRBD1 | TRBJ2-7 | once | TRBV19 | TGTGCCAGTAGTATAGGACAGGGTTTCCACGAGCAGTACTTC | CASSIGQGFHEQYF
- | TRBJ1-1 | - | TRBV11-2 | TGTGCCAGCAGCCCCGGGCAGGGTCTAAGTAGGTACACTGAAGCTTTCTTT | CASSPGQGLSRYTEAFF
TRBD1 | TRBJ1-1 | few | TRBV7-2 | TGTGCCAGCAGCCCACCTGGACAGGGGACCTTGAACACTGAAGCTTTCTTT | CASSPPGQGTLNTEAFF
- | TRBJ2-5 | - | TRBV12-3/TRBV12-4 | TGTGCCAGCAGTCCAGACGGAGGAGAGACCCAGTACTTC | CASSPDGGETQYF
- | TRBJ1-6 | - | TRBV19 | TGTGCCAGTAGTATACCGGGAGAGTATAATTCACCCCTCCACTTT | CASSIPGEYNSPLHF
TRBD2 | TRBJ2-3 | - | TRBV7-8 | TGTGCCAGCAGCTACGCGTTGCGGGGGGGAGGGGATACGCAGTATTTT | CASSYALRGGGDTQYF
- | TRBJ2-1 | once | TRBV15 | TGTGCCACCAGCAGAGTTCCGTACAATGAGCAGTTCTTC | CATSRVPYNEQFF
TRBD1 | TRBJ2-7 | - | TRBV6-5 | TGTGCCAGCAGTTACGACAGGGGGCTATACGAGCAGTACTTC | CASSYDRGLYEQYF
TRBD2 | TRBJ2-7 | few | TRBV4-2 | TGTGCCAGCAGCCAGGTGTCGGCAGGAGCCCTAGCGGAGAGGTACGAGCAGTACTTC | CASSQVSAGALAERYEQYF
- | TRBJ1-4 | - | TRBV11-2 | TGTGCCAGCAGCTTAGGTCGTAGGGGGGCTAATGAAAAACTGTTTTTT | CASSLGRRGANEKLFF
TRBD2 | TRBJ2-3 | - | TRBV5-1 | TGCGCCAGCAGCTCACTTGCGGGGGGGTCAGATACGCAGTATTTT | CASSSLAGGSDTQYF
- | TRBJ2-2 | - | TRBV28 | TGTGCCAGCAGTCCCGGGACATACGACACCGGGGAGCTGTTTTTT | CASSPGTYDTGELFF
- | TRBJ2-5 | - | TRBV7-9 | TGTGCCAGCAGCCCTGGACAGACCCAGTACTTC | CASSPGQTQYF
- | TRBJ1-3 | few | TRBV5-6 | TGTGCCAGCAGCCCCCAATACTCTGGAAACACCATATATTTT | CASSPQYSGNTIYF
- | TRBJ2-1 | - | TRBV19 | TGTGCCACCTTAACCGGGACAAGGGATTACAATGAGCAGTTCTTC | CATLTGTRDYNEQFF
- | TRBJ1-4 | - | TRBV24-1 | TGTGCCAGCCAGGGGCAGCTTAATGAAAAACTGTTTTTT | CASQGQLNEKLFF
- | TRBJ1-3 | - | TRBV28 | TGTGCCAGCAGCCCCCAGGGCAGAGGAAACACCATATATTTT | CASSPQGRGNTIYF
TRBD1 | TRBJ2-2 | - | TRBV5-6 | TGTGCCAGCAGCCCGGGACAGGGGGCCGGGGAGCTGTTTTTT | CASSPGQGAGELFF
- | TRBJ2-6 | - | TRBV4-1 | TGCGCCAGCAGCCAAGCCACAGGGTCTGGGGCCAACGTCCTGACTTTC | CASSQATGSGANVLTF
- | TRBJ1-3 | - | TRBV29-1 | TGCAGCGTTCTTGTGGGAAACACCATATATTTT | CSVLVGNTIYF
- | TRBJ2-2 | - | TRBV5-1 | TGCGCCAGCAGCCTCGGGGCAGCGAACACCGGGGAGCTGTTTTTT | CASSLGAANTGELFF
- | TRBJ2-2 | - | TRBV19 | TGTGCCAGTACCACTGGGACATGGAACACCGGGGAGCTGTTTTTT | CASTTGTWNTGELFF
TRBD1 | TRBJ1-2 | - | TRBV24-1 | TGTGCCACCAGTGAGACAGGGAGGAACTATGGCTACACCTTC | CATSETGRNYGYTF